This record concerns one TCR beta chain sequence. V lost 5 bases to trimming and J lost 10 bases; unmatched junction nucleotides: 5. The germline V gene encodes CDR1 LNHDA and CDR2 SQIVND (reference sequence). The CDR3 contains 13 residues. This specimen comes from a study of blood T cell repertoires in COVID-19. Study overall: COVID-19 samples from acute and convalescent phases originated in the United States, Italy and Spain. In each case, the material was cDNA or gDNA derived from T cells, B-cell-depleted T cells, or PBMCs.

Authors' data handling: Nucleated cell number was recorded as an estimate derived from reference gene primer amplification. Some clones are missing from TCRdb's copy, which holds only in-frame ones; the method was immunoSEQ multiplex PCR. That table gives V, J and clone size, and the DNA gave D and trimming. The sample records roughly 63,000 clones, 75% to 90% being singletons. The gene calls are TRBV19 and TRBJ2-1; 10 bases match TRBD1. Specimen: peripheral blood. This receptor was identified in a man between 45 and 60 years old with acute or convalescent COVID-19. DNA of the CDR3: TGTGCCAGTAGTCCCCGACAGGGGGCAGAGCAGTTCTTC. Its translation: CASSPRQGAEQFF.